This T cell receptor (beta chain) came from a study of PD-1 blockade in mismatch repair-deficient tumors. A few pembrolizumab responders had their TCRs sequenced. With 5 bases removed from V and 7 bases from J, the gap between germline ends came to 15 bases. From germline, CDR1 is SGHAT and CDR2 FQNNGV. This CDR3 is 13 amino acids long. The repertoire was sequenced with immunoSEQ multiplex PCR; TCRdb's copy has only in-frame clones and lacks some. This sample has 50,000 to 75,000 clones, with 88% found just once. The rearrangement links TRBV11-2 to TRBJ2-7, with D perhaps matching TRBD2 (6 bases). The sequencing used peripheral blood, collected 52 weeks after starting pembrolizumab. This sequence originates from an adult with mismatch repair-deficient cancer. DNA of the CDR3: TGTGCCAGCAGCAATTCGGACTACCTGGAGCAGTACTTC. This translates into CASSNSDYLEQYF.